The present T cell receptor beta chain was sequenced within a study of cytomegalovirus exposure and HLA in healthy donors. Study-level information: Earlier results showed roughly 120 million unique TCR beta sequences derived from approximately 180 million T cells.

The germline CDR1 and CDR2 sequences are SGHTA and FQGNSA. The CDR3 has 16 amino acids. V was pared by 1 base and J by 5 bases, with 5 bases of the junction left unmatched. On this clone itself: The antigen remains undetermined.

Researchers ran the PCR with 60 Vbeta and 13 Jbeta primers. Method: immunoSEQ multiplex PCR; TCRdb's copy keeps in-frame clones and lacks some. Of fewer than 90,000 clones in the sample, roughly 79% are singletons; the top ten hold roughly 6%. Study-wide findings and caveats: Some segments of the V type, notably TRBV6-2 and TRBV6-3, were excluded as indistinguishable. A few of the chains that were CMV-associated were confirmed in vitro to be specific for CMV antigens. It was reported in a later analysis that an Asian-associated ancestry cluster showed fewer N-insertions than the approximately 700-donor mean.

The gene calls are TRBV7-2 and TRBJ1-4; 9 nucleotides align to TRBD1. This receptor was identified in a female donor in good health and CMV-seronegative. Material for sequencing was PBMCs. The chain's CDR3 is CASSLGAGTGNEKLFF. The DNA for the CDR3 is TGTGCCAGCAGCTTAGGGGCCGGGACAGGGAATGAAAAACTGTTTTTT.